The entry below describes one T cell receptor beta chain. Antigen unknown. These data originate in a study of PD-1 blockade in classical Hodgkin lymphoma. Trimming shortened V by 4 bases and J by 4 bases, and 11 bases separated the two germline ends. Germline CDR1 and CDR2: LNHDA and SQIVND (reference sequence). This CDR3 comprises 14 residues. Clones were sequenced by immunoSEQ multiplex PCR, and TCRdb holds only the in-frame ones, with some missing. The data contain 28,000 or so clones, roughly 68% of them seen just once; the ten biggest clones take up approximately 12%. All patients experienced relapse after autologous stem cell transplantation, and brentuximab vedotin exposure was variable. Study results and caveats: Baseline diversity in complete responders resembled that of newly diagnosed patients.

The chain combines TRBV19 with TRBJ1-5; D not certain. This clonotype was obtained from a human donor with classical Hodgkin lymphoma. The sample in question was peripheral blood mononuclear cells (PBMCs), obtained before the second cycle of nivolumab. The CDR3 DNA follows: TGTGCCAGTAGTAATGGAAGGATTAATCAGCCCCAGCATTTT. Translation: CASSNGRINQPQHF.